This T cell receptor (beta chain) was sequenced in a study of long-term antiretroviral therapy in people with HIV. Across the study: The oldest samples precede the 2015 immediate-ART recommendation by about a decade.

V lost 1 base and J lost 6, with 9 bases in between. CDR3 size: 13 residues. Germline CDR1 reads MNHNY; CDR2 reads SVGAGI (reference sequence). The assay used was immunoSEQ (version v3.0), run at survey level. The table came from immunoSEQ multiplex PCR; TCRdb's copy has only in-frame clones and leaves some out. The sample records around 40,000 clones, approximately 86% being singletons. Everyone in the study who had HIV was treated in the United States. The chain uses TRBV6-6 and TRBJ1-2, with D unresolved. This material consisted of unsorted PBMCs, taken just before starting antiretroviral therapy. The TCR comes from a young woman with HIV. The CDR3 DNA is TGTGCCAGCAGTTACTTAACGGCGGATGGCTACACCTTC. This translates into CASSYLTADGYTF.